The source of this T cell receptor (beta chain) is a study of long-term antiretroviral therapy in people with HIV. The assay, immunoSEQ v3.0, was run at survey level. The table came from immunoSEQ multiplex PCR; TCRdb's copy has only in-frame clones and leaves some out. Of roughly 27,000 clones in the sample, about 85% were seen once. Amounts of roughly 0.85-10 million cryopreserved PBMC were held in the samples before DNA extraction. This clone was seen a handful of times. The CDR3 length is 13 residues. Germline V gene lookup returns CDR1 ENHRY and CDR2 SYGVKD. V gave up 10 bases and J gave up 5 bases; unmatched junction bases: 5.

This TCR was recovered from a man aged 40-49 years with HIV. The sample was unsorted PBMCs, taken 2.3 years after starting antiretroviral therapy. The V gene is TRBV10-3, the J gene TRBJ1-6, with TRBD1 matching 7 bases. CDR3: CATGTADNSPLHF. DNA of the CDR3: TGTGCCACCGGGACAGCAGATAATTCACCCCTCCACTTT.